This TCR beta chain emerged from a study of T cells in Graves' hyperthyroidism and ophthalmopathy. Study-level findings and limits: By a 13 V-J model, ophthalmopathy was set apart from stable hyperthyroidism. Onset of ophthalmopathy came a median around 7.1 months after the model predicted it.

TCR beta CDR3 regions were amplified from RNA. The HTBI primer set drove a first-round RT-PCR of the TCR CDR3. TCRdb recomputed calls from the multiplex PCR reads with MiXCR, one row per CDR3 protein. The sample shows a few hundred thousand distinct CDR3 sequences, less than 20% of them seen only once. Germline V lookup: CDR1 LNHDA, CDR2 SQIVND (reference sequence). The CDR3 is made up of 13 amino acids. The V gene lost 7 bases and the J gene lost 4 bases, with 11 bases spanning the gap. This clonotype appeared a few times. The antigen is unknown. Sequenced input: blood. V is TRBV19 and J is TRBJ1-5, with no clear D. This receptor was identified in a woman aged 25 to 39 with Graves' hyperthyroidism. The CDR3 nucleotides read TGTGCCAGTAAATTCCTAGGGAATCAGCCCCAGCATTTT. Its protein product is CASKFLGNQPQHF.